The rows below give T cell receptor beta chains drawn from one sample of a study of blood T cell repertoires in COVID-19. Sequencing used immunoSEQ multiplex PCR; TCRdb keeps in-frame clones, though not all of them. The sample records some 200,000 clones, 94% being singletons. Source material: peripheral blood. The receptor set was obtained from a man between 25 and 39 years old with COVID-19, enrolled during active disease. Each CDR3 is given with its conserved first and last residue.

>TRBV10-3|TRBJ1-3
CAISDKTGANTIYF
>TRBV27|TRBJ2-3
CASSSDRARGTDTQYF
>TRBV6-8|TRBJ2-1
CGEEGWAYNEQFF
>TRBV6-5|TRBJ1-5
CASSYNSPPNQPQHF
>TRBV3-1/TRBV3-2|TRBJ2-7
CASSPHVSGVPYEQYF
>TRBV6-5|TRBJ1-2
CASRVSENYGYTF
>TRBV7-6|TRBJ2-7
CASSLDRRSYEQYF
>TRBV18|TRBJ2-3
CASSPQQGTDTQYF
>TRBV27|TRBJ2-7
CASSLSQSNEQYF
>TRBV3-1/TRBV3-2|TRBJ2-5
CASSAGTVKETQYF
>TRBV29-1|TRBJ1-2
CSVSLRDSYGYTF
>TRBV2|TRBJ1-2
CASSEFPRSLRNGYTF
>TRBV18|TRBJ2-3
CASSRLAGGRTDTQYF
>TRBV27|TRBJ1-5
CASSLGTGGQPQHF
>TRBV5-1|TRBJ1-2
CASSLSGEIGDGYTF
>TRBV12-3/TRBV12-4|TRBJ1-2
CASSPIRGGYTF
>TRBV2|TRBJ2-1
CASSGSSGGSSSYNEQFF
>TRBV11-2|TRBJ2-3
CASSHQESSWRADTQYF
>TRBV9|TRBJ1-5
CASSPDGGRGQPQHF
>TRBV6-5|TRBJ1-2
CASSFRGTGNGYTF
>TRBV18|TRBJ2-2
CASSPARSTGELFF
>TRBV5-1|TRBJ1-2
CASSLALPGAHYGYTF
>TRBV9|TRBJ1-3
CASSVAGQGSGNTIYF
>TRBV18|TRBJ1-1
CASSPLITGVNTEAFF
>TRBV28|TRBJ1-5
CASSAPSGTGGYQPQHF
>TRBV9|TRBJ1-3
CASSQMTAAGNTIYF
>TRBV30|TRBJ1-2
CAWSAGGGNYGYTF
>TRBV7-9|TRBJ1-4
CASSLGELGFATNEKLFF
>TRBV20-1|TRBJ1-2
CSAKGDGYTF
>TRBV5-1|TRBJ1-2
CASSTRDRSDYGYTF
>TRBV3-1/TRBV3-2|TRBJ2-2
CASSPRDRINTGELFF
>TRBV10-3|TRBJ2-3
CAIRPGLGPESTDTQYF
>TRBV25-1|TRBJ1-2
CASADGQGSYGYTF
>TRBV7-9|TRBJ2-1
CASRGQGPNEQFF
>TRBV27|TRBJ2-7
CASSKPGQSKHEQYF
>TRBV27|TRBJ2-1
CASSSGTGFYNEQFF
>TRBV10-3|TRBJ1-1
CAISDTGMNTEAFF
>TRBV5-1|TRBJ1-6
CASSLAQGVHNSPLHF
>TRBV19|TRBJ2-1
CASSIDQSLGGNNEQFF
>TRBV19|TRBJ1-1
CASTRDRAWTEAFF
>TRBV2|TRBJ1-2
CASGQGNYGYTF
>TRBV6-4|TRBJ2-3
CASSVGTGGWDTQYF
>TRBV3-1/TRBV3-2|TRBJ1-2
CASSQVLPGPSVRGYTF
>TRBV30|TRBJ1-2
CAWSHPTGYGYTF
>TRBV30|TRBJ1-2
CAWRDPLGQTGGYTF